This T cell receptor (beta chain) is drawn from a study of sequential checkpoint blockade in melanoma. Looking at the study overall: Arm A got nivolumab then ipilimumab; arm B the reverse, 1:1. After both sequences, patients received maintenance nivolumab.

The CDR3 extends over 10 amino acids. Clones were read by immunoSEQ multiplex PCR, and TCRdb kept only the in-frame ones, dropping some. The data show roughly 17,000 clones, more than 60% seen once. This sample's treatment: randomized to nivolumab then ipilimumab (arm A) or the reverse (arm B). DNA-damaging chemotherapy had not been given to any patient beforehand. Sorted cells were live CD3+CD8+, lacking CD19 and CD56, from PBMCs. This rearrangement joins TRBV23-1 to TRBJ1-1; D gene uncertain. TRBV23-1 is annotated as an ORF whose role is uncertain. Here the sequenced sample was CD8+ T cells sorted from blood (inferred from file names), taken from a patient given nivolumab and ipilimumab in sequence. The receptor was derived from a human donor with melanoma. CDR3 nucleotide sequence: TGCGCTGGCCTTTGCACTGAAGCTTTCTTT. Translation: CAGLCTEAFF.